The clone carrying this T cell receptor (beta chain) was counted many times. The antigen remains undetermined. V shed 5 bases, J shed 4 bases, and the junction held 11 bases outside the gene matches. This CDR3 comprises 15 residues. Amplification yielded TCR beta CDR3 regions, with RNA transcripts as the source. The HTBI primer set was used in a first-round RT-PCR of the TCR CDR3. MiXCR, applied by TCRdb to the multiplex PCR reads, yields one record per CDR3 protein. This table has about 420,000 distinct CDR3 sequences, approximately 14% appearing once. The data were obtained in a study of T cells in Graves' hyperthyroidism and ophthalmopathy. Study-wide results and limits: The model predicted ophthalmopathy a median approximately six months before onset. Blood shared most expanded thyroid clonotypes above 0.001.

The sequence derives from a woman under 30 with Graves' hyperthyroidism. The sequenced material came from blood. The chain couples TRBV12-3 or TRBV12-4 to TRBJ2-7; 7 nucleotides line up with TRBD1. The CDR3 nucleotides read TGTGCCAGCAGTCCAACCTCGACAGGGTGGTACGAGCAGTACTTC. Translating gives CASSPTSTGWYEQYF.